A selection of T cell receptor beta chains follows, all from one sample in a study of tumour-infiltrating T cells in Burkitt lymphoma. Repertoires were generated with immunoSEQ multiplex PCR, while TCRdb's copy carries only in-frame clones and drops some. The sample has 14,000 or so clones; roughly 74% are singletons. The sequenced sample was tumor tissue. The receptors were sampled from a human donor with diffuse large B-cell lymphoma. CDR3s include the opening cysteine and the closing phenylalanine or tryptophan. A D gene is named only where the DNA matches it firmly. Expanded clones get a size class; other rows say once, few or many, or leave the size out.

.	.	TRBV7-9	15	TRBJ1-4	CASSLAGARHEKLFF	TGTGCCAGCAGCTTAGCGGGGGCGCGGCATGAAAAACTGTTTTTT
once	TRBD1	TRBV15	15	TRBJ1-1	CATSRTRTGGREAFF	TGTGCCACCAGCAGAACCCGGACAGGGGGCAGGGAAGCTTTCTTT
.	.	TRBV5-1	16	TRBJ1-1	CASSLRGREINTEAFF	TGCGCCAGCAGCTTGCGCGGTAGGGAAATTAACACTGAAGCTTTCTTT
.	.	TRBV4-1	13	TRBJ2-1	CASSHVIREREFF	TGCGCCAGCAGCCATGTTATACGGGAGAGAGAGTTCTTC
few	.	TRBV4-1	16	TRBJ2-7	CASSQGAVGGTYEQYF	TGCGCCAGCAGCCAAGGGGCGGTTGGGGGGACCTACGAGCAGTACTTC
.	.	TRBV29-1	14	TRBJ2-7	CSVELFGSYYEQYF	TGCAGCGTTGAATTGTTCGGCAGCTACTACGAGCAGTACTTC
.	.	TRBV28	16	TRBJ1-3	CASSFPTRRGGNTIYF	TGTGCCAGCAGTTTTCCGACTCGTAGAGGAGGAAACACCATATATTTT
.	.	TRBV6-5	15	TRBJ2-1	CASSYSGTTYNEQFF	TGTGCCAGCAGTTACTCGGGAACTACCTACAATGAGCAGTTCTTC
.	.	TRBV7-8	17	TRBJ1-5	CASSLLRGGFSNQPQHF	TGTGCCAGCAGCCTCCTACGGGGGGGGTTTAGCAATCAGCCCCAGCATTTT
.	.	TRBV5-6	14	TRBJ2-3	CASSLVTSTDTQYF	TGTGCCAGCAGCTTGGTTACTAGCACAGATACGCAGTATTTT
few	TRBD2	TRBV5-1	16	TRBJ2-5	CASSSESGRARETQYF	TGCGCCAGCAGCTCCGAGAGCGGGAGGGCCCGGGAGACCCAGTACTTC
once	.	TRBV7-9	15	TRBJ1-2	CASSLEAGPNYGYTF	TGTGCCAGCAGCTTAGAGGCGGGCCCCAACTATGGCTACACCTTC
.	.	TRBV29-1	13	TRBJ1-5	CSVEGGDGLPQHF	TGCAGCGTCGAGGGGGGCGACGGGCTGCCCCAGCATTTT
.	.	TRBV10-1	17	TRBJ2-7	CASSESSVKGPDYEQYF	TGCGCCAGCAGTGAGTCCTCCGTTAAGGGGCCGGACTACGAGCAGTACTTC
.	.	TRBV4-1	15	TRBJ2-2	CASRPGMPNTGELFF	TGTGCCAGCAGACCCGGGATGCCGAACACCGGGGAGCTGTTTTTT
once	.	TRBV30	15	TRBJ2-7	CAWSTIPARVNEQYF	TGTGCCTGGTCAACCATCCCGGCGAGGGTTAACGAGCAGTACTTC
.	TRBD1	TRBV27	13	TRBJ2-1	CASSLSRGNEQFF	TGTGCCAGCAGTTTGTCCAGGGGGAATGAGCAGTTCTTC
few	.	TRBV15	16	TRBJ1-1	CATSTPDGLVNTEAFF	TGTGCCACCAGCACTCCCGACGGGTTGGTAAACACTGAAGCTTTCTTT
.	TRBD1	TRBV18	17	TRBJ2-7	CASSHGQGADTAYKQYF	TGTGCCAGCTCACATGGACAGGGGGCCGACACAGCCTACAAGCAGTACTTC
.	.	TRBV19	12	TRBJ2-2	CASGFRTGELFF	TGTGCCAGTGGGTTTCGGACCGGGGAGCTGTTTTTT
few	TRBD2	TRBV9	16	TRBJ2-1	CASSNTGTSGYNEQFF	TGTGCCAGCAGCAACACCGGGACTAGCGGATACAATGAGCAGTTCTTC
few	.	TRBV4-1	13	TRBJ2-5	CASSPEFVETQYF	TGCGCCAGCAGCCCAGAATTCGTAGAGACCCAGTACTTC
.	.	TRBV25-1	12	TRBJ2-2	CASSRVTGELFF	TGTGCCAGCAGCCGCGTCACCGGGGAGCTGTTTTTT
few	.	TRBV6-5	13	TRBJ1-1	CASSRGTQTEAFF	TGTGCCAGCAGTAGGGGGACCCAAACTGAAGCTTTCTTT
.	TRBD1	TRBV9	16	TRBJ2-2	CASSKPGQGNTGELFF	TGTGCCAGCAGCAAGCCGGGACAGGGGAACACCGGGGAGCTGTTTTTT
large	.	TRBV19	13	TRBJ2-5	CASSMVGLETQYF	TGTGCCAGTAGTATGGTAGGGTTGGAGACCCAGTACTTC
.	.	TRBV29-1	13	TRBJ2-4	CSAQVPPKNIQYF	TGCAGCGCCCAGGTCCCGCCAAAAAACATTCAGTACTTC
.	.	TRBV30	14	TRBJ1-1	CAWSVLGGLTEAFF	TGTGCCTGGAGTGTACTAGGGGGTTTGACTGAAGCTTTCTTT
.	.	TRBV14	17	TRBJ1-2	CASSQESSQLRHYGYTF	TGTGCCAGCAGCCAAGAAAGCTCACAGCTTCGGCACTATGGCTACACCTTC
few	TRBD2	TRBV13	15	TRBJ2-7	CASSLEVREIYEQYF	TGTGCCAGCAGCTTAGAAGTGCGGGAGATCTACGAGCAGTACTTC
.	.	TRBV6-1	15	TRBJ2-5	CASSETGRGAETQYF	TGTGCCAGCAGTGAAACAGGCAGGGGAGCGGAGACCCAGTACTTC
.	TRBD1	TRBV5-4	14	TRBJ1-4	CASSYRGPLEKLFF	TGTGCCAGCAGCTACAGGGGGCCGCTTGAAAAACTGTTTTTT
.	TRBD2	TRBV6-4	15	TRBJ2-3	CASSERERSTDTQYF	TGTGCCAGCAGCGAGCGGGAGAGAAGCACAGATACGCAGTATTTT
.	.	TRBV5-1	14	TRBJ2-5	CASSEIQALETQYF	TGCGCCAGCAGCGAGATACAGGCACTAGAGACCCAGTACTTC
.	.	TRBV29-1	13	TRBJ1-2	CSVRDIFNYGYTF	TGCAGCGTCCGGGACATCTTTAACTATGGCTACACCTTC
once	TRBD2	TRBV27	15	TRBJ2-7	CASSSRTSGSYEQYF	TGTGCCAGCAGTTCCCGGACTAGCGGGAGCTACGAGCAGTACTTC
.	.	TRBV9	13	TRBJ1-1	CASSVEWGAEAFF	TGTGCCAGCAGCGTAGAGTGGGGCGCTGAAGCTTTCTTT
.	.	TRBV28	16	TRBJ2-7	CASSLDLGTTSYEQYF	TGTGCCAGCAGTTTAGATCTGGGGACAACTTCCTACGAGCAGTACTTC
.	.	TRBV29-1	13	TRBJ1-1	CSVWGLGDTEAFF	TGCAGCGTTTGGGGGTTGGGGGACACTGAAGCTTTCTTT
.	.	TRBV5-6	14	TRBJ2-5	CASTPFIGGKTQYF	TGTGCCAGCACTCCCTTCATAGGGGGGAAGACCCAGTACTTC
.	.	TRBV10-3	11	TRBJ1-1	CAISEDTEAFF	TGTGCCATCAGTGAGGACACTGAAGCTTTCTTT
.	TRBD2	TRBV10-3	17	TRBJ2-3	CAISALYGLADTDTQYF	TGTGCCATCAGTGCACTATACGGACTAGCGGACACAGATACGCAGTATTTT
few	.	TRBV6-6	15	TRBJ1-2	CASSRTQVSADGYTF	TGTGCCAGCAGTCGGACTCAGGTATCAGCGGACGGCTACACCTTC
.	TRBD1	TRBV19	15	TRBJ1-5	CASSRGQASNQPQHF	TGTGCCAGTAGTAGGGGACAGGCTAGCAATCAGCCCCAGCATTTT
once	TRBD2	TRBV30	16	TRBJ2-1	CAWSIGLADPYNEQFF	TGTGCCTGGAGTATTGGTCTAGCGGACCCCTACAATGAGCAGTTCTTC
.	.	TRBV5-4	15	TRBJ2-4	CASSWDSVPSNIQYF	TGTGCCAGCAGCTGGGACTCGGTCCCATCAAACATTCAGTACTTC
.	.	TRBV2	15	TRBJ2-7	CASSEGRINDHEQYF	TGTGCCAGCAGTGAAGGGCGGATAAATGACCACGAGCAGTACTTC
.	.	TRBV5-6	13	TRBJ2-7	CASSSDRSYEQYF	TGTGCCAGCAGCTCGGACCGTTCCTACGAGCAGTACTTC
.	TRBD2	TRBV14	16	TRBJ2-1	CASSPVTSGGGREQFF	TGTGCCAGCAGCCCCGTAACTAGCGGGGGGGGTAGGGAGCAGTTCTTC
medium-sized	.	TRBV12-5	14	TRBJ1-1	CASGLWQAGTEAFF	TGTGCTAGTGGTTTGTGGCAAGCGGGGACTGAAGCTTTCTTT